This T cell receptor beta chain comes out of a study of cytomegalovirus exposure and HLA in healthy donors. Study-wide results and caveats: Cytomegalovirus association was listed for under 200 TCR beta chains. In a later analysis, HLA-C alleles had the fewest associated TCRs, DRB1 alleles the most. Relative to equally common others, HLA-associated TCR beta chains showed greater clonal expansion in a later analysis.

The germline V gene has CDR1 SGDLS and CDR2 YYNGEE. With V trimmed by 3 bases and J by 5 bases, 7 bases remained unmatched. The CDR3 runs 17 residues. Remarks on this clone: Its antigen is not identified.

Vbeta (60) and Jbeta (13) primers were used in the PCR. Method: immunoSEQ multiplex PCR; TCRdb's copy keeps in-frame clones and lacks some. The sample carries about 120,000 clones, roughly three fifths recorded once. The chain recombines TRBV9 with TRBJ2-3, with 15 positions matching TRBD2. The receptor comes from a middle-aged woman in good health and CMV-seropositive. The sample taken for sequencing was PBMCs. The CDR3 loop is CASSGGLAGGGGDTQYF. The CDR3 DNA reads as TGTGCCAGCAGCGGGGGACTAGCGGGGGGCGGGGGAGATACGCAGTATTTT. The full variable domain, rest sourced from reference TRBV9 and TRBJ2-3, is DSGVTQTPKHLITATGQRVTLRCSPRSGDLSVYWYQQSLDQGLQFLIQYYNGEERAKGNILERFSAQQFPDLHSELNLSSLELGDSALYFCASSGGLAGGGGDTQYFGPGTRLTVL.